This TCR beta chain was found in a study of cytomegalovirus exposure and HLA in healthy donors. Comment on this clone: What it binds is unknown.

The germline gives CDR1 SGHRS, CDR2 YFSETQ. The germline V and J ends were trimmed by 4 bases and 2 bases, with 10 bases remaining between them. The CDR3 is 13 residues long. It was with 60 Vbeta and 13 Jbeta primers that the PCR ran. Using immunoSEQ multiplex PCR, the repertoire was profiled, and TCRdb retains in-frame clones only, with some absent. This table holds under 200,000 clones, more than 70% found once. Study-level results: CMV serostatus alone was available as immune exposure information. In a later analysis, common viral pathogens appeared linked to several of the most significant clusters. Further analysis, carried out later, found HLA-associated TCR beta chains more clonally expanded than equally common other chains. The authors listed 150 to 200 TCR beta chains as cytomegalovirus-associated.

This sequence originates from a girl aged 5 to 17 in good health and CMV-seronegative. The J gene is TRBJ2-7, the V gene TRBV5-1; D possibly corresponds to TRBD2 (5 bases). Source material: PBMCs. In nucleotides, the CDR3 is TGCGCCAGCAGCAAGGACGGGACCTACGAGCAGTACTTC. It specifies CASSKDGTYEQYF. Variable domain in full (rest from reference TRBV5-1 and TRBJ2-7): KAGVTQTPRYLIKTRGQQVTLSCSPISGHRSVSWYQQTPGQGLQFLFEYFSETQRNKGNFPGRFSGRQFSNSRSEMNVSTLELGDSALYLCASSKDGTYEQYFGPGTRLTVT.